This T cell receptor beta chain is from a study of T cell responses to AZD1222 COVID-19 vaccine. Study findings and constraints: Baseline testing showed seropositivity in only six or seven AZD1222 recipients. White British donors predominated, females outnumbered males, and clonal diversity was possibly underestimated.

Only in-frame clones appear in the TCRdb table, and some are missing; sequencing was by immunoSEQ multiplex PCR. This sample has under 60,000 clones, with over 75% found just once. Germline V gene sequence: CDR1 SEHNR, CDR2 FQNEAQ (reference sequence). The CDR3 spans 14 residues. The V end was cut by 5 bases, the J end by 9 bases, with 14 bases between. Regarding this clone: Its cognate antigen is unknown.

Second-dose recipients at about 4 or about 12 weeks were treated as one pooled group. This TCR was recovered from an adult who received the AZD1222 COVID-19 vaccine. The chain couples TRBV7-9 to TRBJ1-6, with D perhaps matching TRBD1 (6 bases). The specimen comprised peripheral blood, sampled 28 days after the second AZD1222 dose. For the CDR3, the DNA is TGTGCCAGCAGCCCACAGGGACCGGGTTCACCCCTCCACTTT. Its protein product is CASSPQGPGSPLHF.